Listed here are 32 T cell receptor beta chains from one sample, sequenced in a study of T cell responses to AZD1222 COVID-19 vaccine. TCRdb's table, derived via immunoSEQ multiplex PCR, lists solely in-frame clones and lacks some. The data contain about 79,000 clones, 75% to 85% of them seen just once; the ten biggest clones take up roughly a fifth. The material was peripheral blood, obtained on day 0 of AZD1222 vaccination. The receptors come from an adult in good health.

The genes are TRBV10-3 and TRBJ1-1; D not resolved. Trimming shortened V by 3 bases and J by 1 base, and 9 bases separated the two germline ends. This CDR3 has 14 amino acids. In germline, CDR1 is ENHRY, CDR2 SYGVKD. DNA for the CDR3: TGTGCCATCAGTGAAGGGCGAGGGAACACTGAAGCTTTCTTT. Protein: CAISEGRGNTEAFF.

V usage is TRBV5-1 and J usage is TRBJ2-5, with a weak D call TRBD1 (6 bases). The V gene lost 4 bases and the J gene lost 1 base, with 11 bases spanning the gap. Germline V gene data show CDR1 as SGHRS and CDR2 as YFSETQ. This CDR3 is 14 amino acids long. As DNA, the CDR3 is TGCGCCAGCAGCATCCAGGACAGCCAAGAGACCCAGTACTTC. This gives the protein CASSIQDSQETQYF. Using reference TRBV5-1 and TRBJ2-5 for the parts outside the CDR3, the full variable domain is KAGVTQTPRYLIKTRGQQVTLSCSPISGHRSVSWYQQTPGQGLQFLFEYFSETQRNKGNFPGRFSGRQFSNSRSEMNVSTLELGDSALYLCASSIQDSQETQYFGPGTRLLVL.

This chain connects TRBV24-1 to TRBJ2-1; 9 nucleotides line up with TRBD2. From germline, CDR1 is KGHDR and CDR2 SFDVKD. This CDR3 is built from 15 residues. J gave up 9 bases and V 2 bases, and 7 bases lay outside the gene matches. The CDR3 bases are TGTGCCACCAGTGATTGGCTAGCGGGGAGAAGTGAGCAGTTCTTC. Amino acids: CATSDWLAGRSEQFF.

The chain combines TRBV6-5 with TRBJ1-2, with unresolved D. V lost 6 bases, J lost 7 bases, and 15 bases lay in between. The CDR3 is 13 amino acids. Germline V CDR1 and CDR2: MNHEY, SVGAGI. CDR3 nucleotide sequence: TGTGCCAGCAGAGTTACAGAGGTTGGTGGCTACACCTTC. It codes for CASRVTEVGGYTF.

The chain uses TRBV2 and TRBJ1-4, with D maybe TRBD1 (5 bases). CDR3 length: 14 amino acids. The germline gives CDR1 SNHLY, CDR2 FYNNEI. V lost 4 bases, J lost 4 bases, and 10 bases lay in between. CDR3 loop: CASSGRTINEKLFF. CDR3 coding DNA: TGTGCCAGCAGTGGGCGGACAATTAATGAAAAACTGTTTTTT.

The chain combines TRBV15 with TRBJ2-2; no clear D gene. The V and J ends lost 1 base and 3 bases respectively, with 6 bases between them. Germline CDR1 and CDR2: LNHNV and YYDKDF (reference sequence). The CDR3 has 14 amino acids. Here the CDR3 DNA reads TGTGCCACCAGCAGAGTATCGGACACCGGGGAGCTGTTTTTT. It translates to CATSRVSDTGELFF.

This clone appeared a single time. V and J are TRBV4-1 and TRBJ1-1; D unresolved. CDR3 length: 14 amino acids. Between the trimmed V and J ends, which lost 2 bases and 1 base, there was a span of 8 bases. Germline assignment: CDR1 MGHRA and CDR2 YSYEKL. CDR3 coding DNA: TGCGCCAGCAGCCAACCCGTAAGGAACACTGAAGCTTTCTTT. Residues: CASSQPVRNTEAFF.

The chain has TRBV6-1 and TRBJ1-1; D may be TRBD1 (5 bases). The CDR3 spans 12 residues. V lost 6 bases to trimming and J lost 7 bases, with 12 bases between them. Germline CDR1 is MNHNS and CDR2 is SASEGT. The CDR3 is CASSQRDGEAFF. The CDR3 DNA sequence: TGTGCCAGCAGCCAACGGGACGGTGAAGCTTTCTTT.

The V call is TRBV6-5, the J call TRBJ1-2; maybe TRBD1 (5 bases). Germline-derived CDR1 and CDR2 are MNHEY and SVGAGI. V lost 5 bases and J 10 bases, leaving 17 bases between the germline ends. This CDR3 is 13 amino acids long. The CDR3 bases are TGTGCCAGCAGTCCCGACGGGGGATCGGACTACACCTTC. Translating gives CASSPDGGSDYTF.

The chain is built from TRBV7-9 and TRBJ1-2; no clear D gene. The germline V gene encodes CDR1 SEHNR and CDR2 FQNEAQ (reference sequence). The CDR3 is 17 residues long. Trimming took 2 bases from V and 3 from J, leaving 19 bases between them. CDR3 amino acids: CASSLRPSSLTDYGYTF. The CDR3 nucleotides read TGTGCCAGCAGCTTACGCCCCTCATCTTTAACGGACTATGGCTACACCTTC.

This chain links TRBV3-1 (or the pseudogene TRBV3-2) with TRBJ1-4; the D gene is possibly TRBD1 (6 bases). The CDR3 has 15 amino acids. Trimming cost V 7 bases and J 0 bases, with 12 bases left between them. The germline CDR1 and CDR2 sequences are LGHDT and YNNKEL (reference sequence). Here the CDR3 DNA reads TGTGCCAGCAATAAAGGACAGACAACTAATGAAAAACTGTTTTTT. This encodes CASNKGQTTNEKLFF.

The rearrangement joins TRBV11-1 to TRBJ2-1; 14 positions match TRBD2. Trimming at V came to 6 bases and at J to 8 bases, leaving 9 bases not matched to a gene. CDR1 is SGHAT and CDR2 is FQDESV in the germline V gene (reference sequence). The CDR3 is 16 amino acids. The CDR3 DNA sequence: TGTGCCAGCAGTAGACCCGGGACTAGCGGGAGCTATGAGCAGTTCTTC. This encodes CASSRPGTSGSYEQFF. Full variable domain (remainder filled in from reference TRBV11-1 and TRBJ2-1): EAEVAQSPRYKITEKSQAVAFWCDPISGHATLYWYRQILGQGPELLVQFQDESVVDDSQLPKDRFSAERLKGVDSTLKIQPAELGDSAMYLCASSRPGTSGSYEQFFGPGTRLTVL.

The chain couples TRBV28 to TRBJ2-6, with TRBD1 as a possible D gene (6 bases). V lost 6 bases and J 0 bases, leaving 9 bases between the germline ends. The CDR3 consists of 15 residues. Germline CDR1 and CDR2: MDHEN and SYDVKM. The CDR3 DNA reads as TGTGCCAGCAGCCTCAGGGGCTCTGGGGCCAACGTCCTGACTTTC. It translates to CASSLRGSGANVLTF.

This clone has a handful of counts. The CDR3 DNA follows: TGCGCCAGCAGCCAAGCGCCCGGGGCGTACAATGAGCAGTTCTTC. It codes for CASSQAPGAYNEQFF. The J gene is TRBJ2-1, the V gene TRBV4-1; D tentatively fits TRBD1 or TRBD2 (5 bases each). Germline CDR1 reads MGHRA; CDR2 reads YSYEKL. The CDR3 covers 15 residues. V dropped 1 base and J dropped 4 bases, with 11 bases sitting between them.

The V call is TRBV6-5, the J call TRBJ1-5; no clear D gene. V gave up 11 bases and J gave up 3 bases, with 17 bases separating them. This CDR3 has 14 amino acids. CDR1 is MNHEY, CDR2 SVGAGI, per germline. The CDR3 DNA is TGTGCCGGATCCCCGACGGCCACCAATCAGCCCCAGCATTTT. This codes for CAGSPTATNQPQHF.

The genes are TRBV5-4 and TRBJ2-2; D perhaps matches TRBD1 (6 bases). Germline V CDR1 and CDR2: SGHNT, YYREEE (reference sequence). This CDR3 has 14 amino acids. Trimming stripped 5 bases from V and 7 bases from J, with 15 bases between. The CDR3, as DNA: TGTGCCAGCAGGGGGACATCTAGAAGCGGGGAGCTGTTTTTT. It specifies CASRGTSRSGELFF.

The J gene is TRBJ1-1, the V gene TRBV27; 7 bases fit TRBD1. This CDR3 region has 19 residues. Losses at the gene ends were 5 bases for V and 0 bases for J; bases not matched to a gene: 18. Germline V gene data show CDR1 as MNHEY and CDR2 as SMNVEV (reference sequence). For the CDR3, the DNA is TGTGCCAGCAGTCGATCAGGATACCCGGGACAGAGATTGAACACTGAAGCTTTCTTT. It specifies CASSRSGYPGQRLNTEAFF.

The chain employs TRBV4-1 and TRBJ2-3; 10 nucleotides match TRBD2. The CDR3 consists of 16 residues. The V gene's germline CDR1 is MGHRA and CDR2 YSYEKL. Trimming at V came to 6 bases and at J to 4 bases, leaving 10 bases not matched to a gene. The CDR3 nucleotides read TGCGCCAGCAGTCTAGAGGGGACTAGCGACCCAGATACGCAGTATTTT. Encoded protein: CASSLEGTSDPDTQYF.

This sequence joins TRBV7-9 and TRBJ1-2; maybe TRBD1 (5 bases). The CDR3 loop spans 16 amino acids. V was cut by 0 bases and J by 4 bases, with 15 bases left in between. The germline gives CDR1 SEHNR, CDR2 FQNEAQ (reference sequence). The CDR3 bases are TGTGCCAGCAGCTTAGCACAAACCGGGACTCTCTATGGCTACACCTTC. Protein sequence: CASSLAQTGTLYGYTF. Variable domain in full (rest from reference TRBV7-9 and TRBJ1-2): DTGVSQNPRHKITKRGQNVTFRCDPISEHNRLYWYRQTLGQGPEFLTYFQNEAQLEKSRLLSDRFSAERPKGSFSTLEIQRTEQGDSAMYLCASSLAQTGTLYGYTFGSGTRLTVV.

In this sample, this clone turned up once. The CDR3, as DNA: TGTGCCAGCAGTTCCAGCGGGAACACCGGGGAGCTGTTTTTT. Its protein product is CASSSSGNTGELFF. The chain combines TRBV28 with TRBJ2-2; the D gene is possibly TRBD2 (5 bases). CDR3 length equals 14 residues. Germline values: CDR1 MDHEN, CDR2 SYDVKM. V was pared by 4 bases and J by 1 base, with 7 bases between. Together with reference TRBV28 and TRBJ2-2, the CDR3 gives the full variable domain: DVKVTQSSRYLVKRTGEKVFLECVQDMDHENMFWYRQDPGLGLRLIYFSYDVKMKEKGDIPEGYSVSREKKERFSLILESASTNQTSMYLCASSSSGNTGELFFGEGSRLTVL.

J is TRBJ2-5 and V is TRBV5-6; 12 nucleotides line up with TRBD2. The V gene's germline CDR1 is SGHDT and CDR2 YYEEEE. This CDR3 has 15 amino acids. V shed 0 bases and J 5 bases; nucleotides not matched to a gene: 2. This CDR3 reads CASSLVLAGGETQYF. CDR3 sequence (DNA): TGTGCCAGCAGCTTGGTTCTAGCGGGAGGGGAGACCCAGTACTTC.

This clone was detected a few times. This chain links TRBV29-1 with TRBJ2-7, with 11 nucleotides matching TRBD2. In germline, CDR1 is SQVTM, CDR2 ANQGSEA. V shed 7 bases and J 4 bases; nucleotides not matched to a gene: 12. The CDR3 loop spans 15 amino acids. The CDR3 loop reads CSAELKTSGVYEQYF. CDR3 bases: TGCAGCGCCGAACTCAAGACTAGCGGGGTTTACGAGCAGTACTTC.

About this clone itself: Other DNA sequences in this specimen translate into the identical CDR3. The rearrangement joins TRBV28 to TRBJ1-3; D gene unclear. There are 14 residues in the CDR3. The germline gives CDR1 MDHEN, CDR2 SYDVKM. V lost 5 bases to trimming and J lost 4 bases, with 12 bases between them. The DNA of the CDR3 is TGTGCCAGCAGTCCGGGCGGTACAGGAAACACCATATATTTT. This translates into CASSPGGTGNTIYF.

This CDR3 reads CASSLKQVNTEAFF. Written as DNA, the CDR3 is TGCGCCAGCAGCTTGAAACAGGTGAACACTGAAGCTTTCTTT. This chain connects TRBV5-1 to TRBJ1-1, with a tentative D call TRBD1 (5 bases). The ends were cut back, 1 base at V and 0 bases at J, with 7 bases in the middle. The V gene's germline CDR1 is SGHRS and CDR2 YFSETQ. The CDR3 covers 14 residues.

The V and J genes are TRBV5-1 and TRBJ2-7, with TRBD1 as a possible D gene (6 bases). This CDR3 is built from 13 residues. Trimming took off 0 bases at V and 5 bases at J, with 9 bases between the two ends. Per the germline V gene, CDR1 is SGHRS and CDR2 is YFSETQ. This CDR3 reads CASSLVEGDEQYF. Here the CDR3 DNA reads TGCGCCAGCAGCTTGGTCGAGGGGGACGAGCAGTACTTC.

For the CDR3, the DNA is TGTGCCTGGAGTGGCGGGGGAGACCAAGAGACCCAGTACTTC. As protein: CAWSGGGDQETQYF. The chain joins TRBV30 to TRBJ2-5; 7 nucleotides align to TRBD2. Germline loops: CDR1 GTSNPN, CDR2 SVGIG (reference sequence). The V gene end was trimmed by 1 base and the J gene end by 0 bases; junction bases not matched to a gene: 2. This CDR3 region has 14 residues.

V is TRBV11-2 and J is TRBJ2-3; 8 bases map to TRBD2. Per the germline V gene, CDR1 is SGHAT and CDR2 is FQNNGV. This CDR3 has 16 amino acids. The junction had 10 bases not matched to a gene; V was cut back by 4 bases and J by 4 bases. As DNA, the CDR3 is TGTGCCAGCAGCTCGGGGGGGTGGCGGGCCCCAGATACGCAGTATTTT. The encoded protein is CASSSGGWRAPDTQYF.

J is TRBJ1-5 and V is TRBV2; D not resolved. From germline, CDR1 is SNHLY and CDR2 FYNNEI. The CDR3 runs 13 residues. Trimming removed 4 bases from V and 3 bases from J, with 7 bases in between. CDR3 sequence (DNA): TGTGCCAGCAGTGTTCTGGACAATCAGCCCCAGCATTTT. This sequence encodes CASSVLDNQPQHF.

This sequence joins TRBV10-2 and TRBJ2-1; 8 bases are shared with TRBD2. Germline V gene lookup returns CDR1 WSHSY and CDR2 SAAADI. Trimming removed 2 bases from V and 7 bases from J; junction bases left unmatched: 13. CDR3 length: 17 residues. The CDR3 region is CASSEPLNGGAGNEQFF. In nucleotides, the CDR3 is TGCGCCAGCAGTGAGCCCCTTAACGGGGGGGCCGGGAATGAGCAGTTCTTC.

The chain has TRBV5-1 and TRBJ1-1; possibly TRBD1 for D (5 bases). CDR3 length: 14 residues. Trimming stripped 4 bases from V and 3 bases from J, with 13 bases between. CDR1 and CDR2 from the germline V gene are SGHRS and YFSETQ. The CDR3 DNA reads as TGCGCCAGCAGCGCCACACAGGTATACACTGAAGCTTTCTTT. This translates into CASSATQVYTEAFF.

V gene TRBV30 combines with J gene TRBJ1-1, with 10 bases fitting TRBD1. Germline CDR1 GTSNPN, CDR2 SVGIG (reference sequence). Germline trimming cut 2 bases from V and 0 bases from J; bases unmatched to any gene: 9. This CDR3 has 17 residues. CDR3 coding DNA: TGTGCCTGGAGTCCCTTAGACAGGGGGCTCATGAACACTGAAGCTTTCTTT. Translating gives CAWSPLDRGLMNTEAFF. Full variable domain (missing parts from reference TRBV30 and TRBJ1-1): SQTIHQWPATLVQPVGSPLSLECTVEGTSNPNLYWYRQAAGRGLQLLFYSVGIGQISSEVPQNLSASRPQDRQFILSSKKLLLSDSGFYLCAWSPLDRGLMNTEAFFGQGTRLTVV.

V gene TRBV30 combines with J gene TRBJ1-6, with TRBD1 as a possible D gene (5 bases). The CDR3 consists of 14 residues. V was shortened by 6 bases and J by 7 bases, with 16 bases between the two germline ends. Germline V lookup: CDR1 GTSNPN, CDR2 SVGIG (reference sequence). The CDR3 DNA reads as TGTGCCTGTCGCCGGGGCGGAGTGAATTCACCCCTCCACTTT. This codes for CACRRGGVNSPLHF.